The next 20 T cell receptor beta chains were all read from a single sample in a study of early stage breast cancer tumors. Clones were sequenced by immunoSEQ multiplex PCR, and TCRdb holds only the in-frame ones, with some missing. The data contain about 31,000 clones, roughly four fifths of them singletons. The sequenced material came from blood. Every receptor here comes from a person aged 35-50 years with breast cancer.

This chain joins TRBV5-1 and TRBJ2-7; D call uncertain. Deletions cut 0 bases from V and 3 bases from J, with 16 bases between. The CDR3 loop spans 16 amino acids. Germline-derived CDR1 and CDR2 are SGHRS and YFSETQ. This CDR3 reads CASSLAATSDYYEQYF. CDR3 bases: TGCGCCAGCAGCTTGGCGGCCACATCGGATTACTACGAGCAGTACTTC.

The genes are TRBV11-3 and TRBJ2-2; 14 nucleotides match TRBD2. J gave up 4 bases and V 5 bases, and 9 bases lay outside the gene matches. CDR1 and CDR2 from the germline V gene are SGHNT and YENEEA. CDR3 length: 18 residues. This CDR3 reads CASSPLGLAGVGTGELFF. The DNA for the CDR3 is TGTGCCAGCAGCCCCCTGGGACTAGCGGGAGTTGGCACCGGGGAGCTGTTTTTT.

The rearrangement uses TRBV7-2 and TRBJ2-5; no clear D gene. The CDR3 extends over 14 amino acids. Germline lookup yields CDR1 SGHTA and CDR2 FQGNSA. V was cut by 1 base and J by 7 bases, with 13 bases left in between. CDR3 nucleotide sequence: TGTGCCAGCAGCTTAGAGGCCTCCTTAAGGACCCAGTACTTC. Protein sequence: CASSLEASLRTQYF.

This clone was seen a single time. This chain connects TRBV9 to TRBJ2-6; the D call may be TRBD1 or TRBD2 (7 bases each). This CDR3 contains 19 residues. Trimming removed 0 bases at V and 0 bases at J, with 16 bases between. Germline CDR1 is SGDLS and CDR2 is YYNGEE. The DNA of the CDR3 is TGTGCCAGCAGCGTAGGCCGCAGGGGGGGCTCCTCTGGGGCCAACGTCCTGACTTTC. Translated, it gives CASSVGRRGGSSGANVLTF. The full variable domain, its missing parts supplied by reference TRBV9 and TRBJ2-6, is DSGVTQTPKHLITATGQRVTLRCSPRSGDLSVYWYQQSLDQGLQFLIQYYNGEERAKGNILERFSAQQFPDLHSELNLSSLELGDSALYFCASSVGRRGGSSGANVLTFGAGSRLTVL.

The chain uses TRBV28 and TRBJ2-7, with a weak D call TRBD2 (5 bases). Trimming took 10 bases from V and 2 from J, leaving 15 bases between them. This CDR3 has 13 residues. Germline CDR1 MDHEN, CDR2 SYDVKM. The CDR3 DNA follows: TGTGCCACCTGTGGCGGGCTTCCCTACGAGCAGTACTTC. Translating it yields CATCGGLPYEQYF. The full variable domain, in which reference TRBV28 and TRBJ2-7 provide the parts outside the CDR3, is DVKVTQSSRYLVKRTGEKVFLECVQDMDHENMFWYRQDPGLGLRLIYFSYDVKMKEKGDIPEGYSVSREKKERFSLILESASTNQTSMYLCATCGGLPYEQYFGPGTRLTVT.

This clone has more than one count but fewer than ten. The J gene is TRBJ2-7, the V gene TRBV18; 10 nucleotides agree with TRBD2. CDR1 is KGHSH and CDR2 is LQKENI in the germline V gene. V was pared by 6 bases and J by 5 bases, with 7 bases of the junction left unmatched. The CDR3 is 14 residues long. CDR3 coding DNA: TGTGCCAGCTCGGCGGGGCTAGCGGGGGACGAGCAGTACTTC. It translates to CASSAGLAGDEQYF.

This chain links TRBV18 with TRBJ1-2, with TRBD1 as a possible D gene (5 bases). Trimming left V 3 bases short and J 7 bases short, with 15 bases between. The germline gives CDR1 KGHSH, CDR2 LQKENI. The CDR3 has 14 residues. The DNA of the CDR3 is TGTGCCAGCTCACCTGGGGGAGCTGACTCTGGCTACACCTTC. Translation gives CASSPGGADSGYTF.

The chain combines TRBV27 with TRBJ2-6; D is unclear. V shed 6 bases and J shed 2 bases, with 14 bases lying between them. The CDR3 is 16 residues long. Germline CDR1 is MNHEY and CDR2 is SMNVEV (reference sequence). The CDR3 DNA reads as TGTGCCAGCAGGAGCCCCCTGCGTACTGGGGCCAACGTCCTGACTTTC. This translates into CASRSPLRTGANVLTF.

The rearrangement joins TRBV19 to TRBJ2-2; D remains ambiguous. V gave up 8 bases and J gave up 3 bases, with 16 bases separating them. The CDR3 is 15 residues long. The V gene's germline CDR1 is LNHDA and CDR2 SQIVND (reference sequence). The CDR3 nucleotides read TGTGCCAGTCGAAGACTCGATCGGGACACCGGGGAGCTGTTTTTT. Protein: CASRRLDRDTGELFF.

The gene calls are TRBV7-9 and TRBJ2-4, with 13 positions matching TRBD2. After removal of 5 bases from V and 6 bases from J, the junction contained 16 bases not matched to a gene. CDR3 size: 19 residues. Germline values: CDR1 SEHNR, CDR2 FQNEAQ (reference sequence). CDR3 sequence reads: CASSPRTSGRRRFGNIQYF. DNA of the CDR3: TGTGCCAGCAGCCCCAGGACTAGCGGGAGAAGGAGATTTGGAAACATTCAGTACTTC.

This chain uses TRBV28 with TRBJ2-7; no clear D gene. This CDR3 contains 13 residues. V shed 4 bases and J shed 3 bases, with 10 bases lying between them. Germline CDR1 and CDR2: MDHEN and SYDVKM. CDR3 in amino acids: CASSYGEVYEQYF. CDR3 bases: TGTGCCAGCAGTTACGGAGAGGTCTACGAGCAGTACTTC. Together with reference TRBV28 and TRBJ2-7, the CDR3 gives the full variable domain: DVKVTQSSRYLVKRTGEKVFLECVQDMDHENMFWYRQDPGLGLRLIYFSYDVKMKEKGDIPEGYSVSREKKERFSLILESASTNQTSMYLCASSYGEVYEQYFGPGTRLTVT.

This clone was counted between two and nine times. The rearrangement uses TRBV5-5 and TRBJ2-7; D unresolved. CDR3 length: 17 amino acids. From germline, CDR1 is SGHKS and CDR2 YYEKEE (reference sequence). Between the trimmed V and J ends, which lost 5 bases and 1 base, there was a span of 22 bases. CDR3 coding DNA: TGTGCCAGCAGTCCGCTTCAATCTCGCTTCAATTCCTACGAGCAGTACTTC. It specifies CASSPLQSRFNSYEQYF.

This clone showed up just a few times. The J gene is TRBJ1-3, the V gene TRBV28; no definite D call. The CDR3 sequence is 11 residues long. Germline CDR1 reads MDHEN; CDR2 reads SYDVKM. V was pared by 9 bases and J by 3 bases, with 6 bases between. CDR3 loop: CASGFGNTIYF. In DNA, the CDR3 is TGTGCCAGTGGATTTGGAAACACCATATATTTT.

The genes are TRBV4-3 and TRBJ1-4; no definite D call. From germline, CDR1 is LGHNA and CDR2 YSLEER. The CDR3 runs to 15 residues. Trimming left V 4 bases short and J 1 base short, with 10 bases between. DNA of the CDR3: TGCGCCAGCAGCCTTGAGACGGGAACTAATGAAAAACTGTTTTTT. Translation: CASSLETGTNEKLFF.

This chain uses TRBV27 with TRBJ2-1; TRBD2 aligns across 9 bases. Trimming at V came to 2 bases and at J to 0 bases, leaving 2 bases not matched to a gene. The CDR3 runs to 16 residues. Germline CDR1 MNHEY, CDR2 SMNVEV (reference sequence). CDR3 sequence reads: CASSLLAGNSYNEQFF. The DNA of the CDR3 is TGTGCCAGCAGTTTACTAGCGGGGAACTCCTACAATGAGCAGTTCTTC.

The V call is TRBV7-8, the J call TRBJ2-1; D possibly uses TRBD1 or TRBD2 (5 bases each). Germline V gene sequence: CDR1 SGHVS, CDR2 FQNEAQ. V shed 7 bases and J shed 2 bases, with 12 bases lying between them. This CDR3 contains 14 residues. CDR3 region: CASKRRDAYNEQFF. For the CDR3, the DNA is TGTGCCAGCAAGCGACGGGACGCCTACAATGAGCAGTTCTTC.

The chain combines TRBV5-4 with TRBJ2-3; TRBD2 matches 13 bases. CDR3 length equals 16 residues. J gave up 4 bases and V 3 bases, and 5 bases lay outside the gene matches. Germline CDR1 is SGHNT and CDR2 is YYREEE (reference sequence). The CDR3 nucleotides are TGTGCCAGCAGCTCTAGACTAGCGGGAGGATCAGATACGCAGTATTTT. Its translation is CASSSRLAGGSDTQYF.

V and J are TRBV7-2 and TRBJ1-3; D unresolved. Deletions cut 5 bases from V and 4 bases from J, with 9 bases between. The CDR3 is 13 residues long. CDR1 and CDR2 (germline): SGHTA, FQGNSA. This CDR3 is CASSPRTGNTIYF. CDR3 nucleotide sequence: TGTGCCAGCAGCCCCAGGACGGGAAACACCATATATTTT.

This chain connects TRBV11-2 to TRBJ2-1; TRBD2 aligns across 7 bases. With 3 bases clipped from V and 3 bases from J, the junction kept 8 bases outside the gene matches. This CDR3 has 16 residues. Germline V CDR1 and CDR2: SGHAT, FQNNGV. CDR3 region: CASSFRGGGIYNEQFF. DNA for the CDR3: TGTGCCAGCAGCTTCCGCGGGGGTGGGATCTACAATGAGCAGTTCTTC.

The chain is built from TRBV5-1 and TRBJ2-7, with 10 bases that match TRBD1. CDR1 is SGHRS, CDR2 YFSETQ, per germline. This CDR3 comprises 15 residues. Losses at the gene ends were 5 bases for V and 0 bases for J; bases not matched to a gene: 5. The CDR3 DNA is TGCGCCAGCAGGCGGGGACAGGGGAGCTCCTACGAGCAGTACTTC. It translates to CASRRGQGSSYEQYF. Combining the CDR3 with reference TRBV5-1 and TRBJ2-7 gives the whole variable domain KAGVTQTPRYLIKTRGQQVTLSCSPISGHRSVSWYQQTPGQGLQFLFEYFSETQRNKGNFPGRFSGRQFSNSRSEMNVSTLELGDSALYLCASRRGQGSSYEQYFGPGTRLTVT.